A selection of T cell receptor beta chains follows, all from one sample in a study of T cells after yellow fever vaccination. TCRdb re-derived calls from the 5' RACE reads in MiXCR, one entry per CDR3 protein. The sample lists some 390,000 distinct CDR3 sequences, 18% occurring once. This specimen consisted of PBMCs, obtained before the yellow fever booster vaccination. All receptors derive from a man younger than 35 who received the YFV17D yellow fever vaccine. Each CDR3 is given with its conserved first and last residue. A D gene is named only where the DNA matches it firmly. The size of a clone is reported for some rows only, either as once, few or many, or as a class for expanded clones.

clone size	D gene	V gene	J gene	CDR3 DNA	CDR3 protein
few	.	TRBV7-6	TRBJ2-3	TGTGCCAGCAGCTACCGGACAGCTAGCACAGATACGCAGTATTTT	CASSYRTASTDTQYF
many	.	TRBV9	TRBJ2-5	TGTGCCAGCAGCGTAGACCAGAATCAGACCCAGTACTTC	CASSVDQNQTQYF
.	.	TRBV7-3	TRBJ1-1	TGTGCCAGCAGCCAGGACGGGTGGAACACTGAAGCTTTCTTT	CASSQDGWNTEAFF
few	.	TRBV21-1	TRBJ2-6	TGTGCCAGCAGCAGTCGGGGACAGTACTCTGGGGCCAACGTCCTGACTTTC	CASSSRGQYSGANVLTF
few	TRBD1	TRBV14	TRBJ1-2	TGTGCCAGCAGCCGCCGACAGGGGCCTTACTATGGCTACACCTTC	CASSRRQGPYYGYTF
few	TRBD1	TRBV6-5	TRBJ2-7	TGTGCCAGCAGGAACCTGGGGACAGGATACGAGCAGTACTTC	CASRNLGTGYEQYF
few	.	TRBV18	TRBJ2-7	TGTGCCAGCTCACCCCTTCCCAGGAGCTCCTACGAGCAGTACTTC	CASSPLPRSSYEQYF
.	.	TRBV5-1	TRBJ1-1	TGCGCCAGCAGCCTCATGAGGGGGGTCAACACTGAAGCTTTCTTT	CASSLMRGVNTEAFF
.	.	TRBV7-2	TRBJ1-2	TGTGCCAGCAGCCTAGGATGGGCAGAGTATGGCTACACCTTC	CASSLGWAEYGYTF
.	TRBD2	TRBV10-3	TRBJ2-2	TGTGCCATCAGCGGACTAGCGGGGGACACCGGGGAGCTGTTTTTT	CAISGLAGDTGELFF
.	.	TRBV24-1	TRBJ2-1	TGTGCCACCAGTGATTCCAGGGATGAGCAGTTCTTC	CATSDSRDEQFF
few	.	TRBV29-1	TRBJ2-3	TGCAGCGTGATAATAGATCCCGATACGCAGTATTTT	CSVIIDPDTQYF
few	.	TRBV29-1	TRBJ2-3	TGCAGCGTTGAGGGTAATGCAGATACGCAGTATTTT	CSVEGNADTQYF
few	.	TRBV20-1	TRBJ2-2	TGCAGTGCTAGCCCCTATGGCAGGGGTTCCTCATACACCGGGGAGCTGTTTTTT	CSASPYGRGSSYTGELFF
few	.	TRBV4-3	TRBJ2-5	TGCGCCAGCAGCCAAGATCGGCTAGCGCGAGAGACCCAGTACTTC	CASSQDRLARETQYF
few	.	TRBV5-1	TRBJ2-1	TGCGCCAGCAGCTCAGCGGGGGGACAGGGCAATGAGCAGTTCTTC	CASSSAGGQGNEQFF
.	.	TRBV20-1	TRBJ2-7	TGCAGTGCGCGCGGGGGCGGGCCCTACGAGCAGTACTTC	CSARGGGPYEQYF
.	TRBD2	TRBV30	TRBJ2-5	TGTGCCTGGAGTGTATTCGGGGGGGGAAAGACCCAGTACTTC	CAWSVFGGGKTQYF